This T cell receptor beta chain was identified in a study of beta chain features in type 1 diabetes. The overall study: The patients were much like the healthy donors in age, gender and cell yields. Overall study results and limits: Among all four CD4+ subsets, Type 1 diabetes patients had TCRB CDR3s that were moderately but significantly shorter. The study found that naive, central memory and Treg TCRB repertoires appeared more similar in patients than in healthy donors. Type 1 diabetes patients had fewer VDJ junction insertions and more deletions.

Concerning this clone: The antigen is not known.

Expressed TCRB transcripts were sequenced because the entire RNA isolate underwent reverse transcription. Some clones are missing from TCRdb's copy, which holds only in-frame ones; the method was immunoSEQ multiplex PCR. The table has over 650,000 clones, more than 13% seen once. The authors obtained over 98% purity in all sorted populations. Germline CDR1 is KGHSH and CDR2 is LQKENI. Trimming removed 3 bases at V and 6 bases at J, with 12 bases between. The CDR3 runs to 13 residues. The TCR sequence derives from a man between 18 and 29 years old with type 1 diabetes. The chain combines TRBV18 with TRBJ2-7, with D perhaps TRBD2 (5 bases). Sequencing was performed on naive CD4+ T cells from blood. The CDR3 is CASSPERVGEQYF. The CDR3 nucleotides read TGTGCCAGCTCACCGGAGAGGGTCGGCGAGCAGTACTTC.